Listed below are T cell receptor beta chains from one sample, sequenced in a study of OX40 agonist ivuxolimab in advanced cancers. Libraries were prepared by immunoSEQ multiplex PCR; TCRdb keeps only in-frame clonotypes and omits some of them. The repertoire consists of around 75,000 clones, with more than 70% occurring once and the leading ten covering about a tenth. Sequenced here: CD4+ or CD8+ T cells sorted from blood, sampled in a trial of the OX40 agonist ivuxolimab. The receptors stem from an adult with an advanced solid tumor such as melanoma, head and neck, liver or kidney cancer. Both conserved end residues are part of each CDR3. The order of the fields is J gene, CDR3 length, D gene, clone size, V gene, CDR3 protein, CDR3 DNA. The D gene is left open where the match is weak. Size is stated for part of the rows, as once, few or many counts, or as a class when the clone is expanded.

>TRBJ2-2|14|TRBD2|.|TRBV6-5
CASSLGGGPGELFF
TGTGCCAGCAGCCTCGGGGGGGGACCCGGGGAGCTGTTTTTT
>TRBJ1-1|11|.|.|TRBV20-1
CSGIKNTEAFF
TGCAGTGGGATAAAGAACACTGAAGCTTTCTTT
>TRBJ1-5|14|.|.|TRBV6-6
CASSFRGSNQPQHF
TGTGCCAGCAGTTTTAGGGGTAGCAATCAGCCCCAGCATTTT
>TRBJ1-1|15|.|once|TRBV14
CASSGPGAKNTEAFF
TGTGCCAGCAGCGGGCCAGGAGCAAAGAACACTGAAGCTTTCTTT
>TRBJ1-2|15|TRBD1|.|TRBV7-6
CASSPTGTGKSGYTF
TGTGCCAGCAGCCCCACTGGGACAGGGAAGAGTGGCTACACCTTC
>TRBJ2-3|16|TRBD2|.|TRBV19
CASSIPTSGSADTQYF
TGTGCCAGTAGTATCCCCACTAGCGGGAGTGCGGATACGCAGTATTTT
>TRBJ2-3|15|TRBD2|few|TRBV4-1
CASSQGLAGRGTQYF
TGCGCCAGCAGCCAAGGACTAGCGGGGAGGGGTACGCAGTATTTT
>TRBJ2-1|13|.|.|TRBV5-1
CASSLEWYNEQFF
TGCGCCAGCAGCTTGGAATGGTACAATGAGCAGTTCTTC
>TRBJ2-7|15|.|.|TRBV6-5
CASSDSGTAHREQYF
TGTGCCAGCAGTGACTCCGGGACCGCCCATCGGGAGCAGTACTTC
>TRBJ2-3|14|TRBD2|.|TRBV28
CASSLVRERGTQYF
TGTGCCAGCAGTTTAGTGCGGGAGAGGGGTACGCAGTATTTT
>TRBJ2-7|14|.|.|TRBV5-1
CASSTGHPEDEQYF
TGCGCCAGCAGCACCGGACATCCGGAGGACGAGCAGTACTTC
>TRBJ2-3|15|TRBD1|.|TRBV5-1
CASSLQGANTDTQYF
TGCGCCAGCAGCCTCCAGGGGGCGAACACAGATACGCAGTATTTT
>TRBJ2-1|16|TRBD2|.|TRBV5-4
CASSVGLAIQRNEQFF
TGTGCCAGCAGCGTCGGACTAGCGATTCAACGCAATGAGCAGTTCTTC
>TRBJ1-2|12|.|.|TRBV2
CASSIWSWGYTF
TGTGCCAGCAGTATCTGGTCCTGGGGCTACACCTTC
>TRBJ2-3|12|.|once|TRBV11-2
CASSFLRLGPRF
TGTGCCAGCAGCTTTTTGAGGCTGGGTCCCCGTTTT
>TRBJ1-3|14|TRBD1|.|TRBV6-1
CASSEALIRDRLYF
TGTGCCAGCAGTGAAGCCCTAATCCGGGACAGATTGTATTTT
>TRBJ1-1|14|.|.|TRBV27
CASSSLRGGTEAFF
TGTGCCAGCAGTTCCCTCCGGGGGGGAACTGAAGCTTTCTTT
>TRBJ2-5|14|.|.|TRBV19
CASSARRYQETQYF
TGTGCCAGTAGTGCCAGAAGGTACCAAGAGACCCAGTACTTC
>TRBJ1-4|12|.|once|TRBV19
CASSLVREKLFF
TGTGCCAGTAGCCTAGTAAGGGAAAAACTGTTTTTT
>TRBJ2-6|15|.|.|TRBV7-3
CASSFTGPGANVLTF
TGTGCCAGCAGCTTCACCGGGCCCGGGGCCAACGTCCTGACTTTC
>TRBJ1-1|14|TRBD1|.|TRBV6-1
CASSLDRVHTEAFF
TGTGCCAGCAGTCTTGACAGGGTACACACTGAAGCTTTCTTT
>TRBJ1-5|14|.|.|TRBV19
CASSMGRLQQSQHF
TGTGCCAGTAGTATGGGTCGTCTGCAACAATCCCAGCATTTT
>TRBJ1-6|13|.|.|TRBV10-1
CASSPDLFSPLHF
TGCGCCAGCAGTCCCGACTTATTTTCACCCCTCCACTTT
>TRBJ1-4|15|TRBD1|.|TRBV2
CASRDGQGAIEKLFF
TGTGCCAGCAGGGACGGACAGGGGGCGATTGAAAAACTGTTTTTT
>TRBJ2-5|16|TRBD2|.|TRBV5-4
CASSPGGLAAQETQYF
TGTGCCAGCAGCCCCGGGGGACTAGCGGCCCAAGAGACCCAGTACTTC
>TRBJ1-1|17|.|.|TRBV28
CASSLARWGDMNTEAFF
TGTGCCAGCAGTCTCGCTCGGTGGGGTGACATGAACACTGAAGCTTTCTTT
>TRBJ2-1|15|.|.|TRBV11-2
CASSRTGTSNNEQFF
TGTGCCAGCAGCAGGACCGGGACTTCGAACAATGAGCAGTTCTTC
>TRBJ2-3|15|TRBD1|.|TRBV5-1
CASSLDTGGSDTQYF
TGCGCCAGCAGCTTGGACACAGGGGGATCAGATACGCAGTATTTT
>TRBJ1-6|15|.|.|TRBV6-1
CASSEKGIDNSPLHF
TGTGCCAGCAGTGAAAAAGGAATCGATAATTCACCCCTCCACTTT
>TRBJ2-7|13|.|.|TRBV19
CASSRNGVYEQYF
TGTGCCAGTAGCCGGAACGGGGTCTACGAGCAGTACTTC
>TRBJ2-3|14|.|.|TRBV6-6
CASSYISGGDTQYF
TGTGCCAGCAGTTACATTAGCGGCGGGGATACGCAGTATTTT
>TRBJ2-6|14|.|.|TRBV2
CASSDRAGANVLTF
TGTGCCAGCAGTGACAGGGCTGGGGCCAACGTCCTGACTTTC
>TRBJ2-5|12|.|.|TRBV6-5
CASRGQWETQYF
TGTGCCAGCAGAGGACAGTGGGAGACCCAGTACTTC
>TRBJ2-3|16|TRBD2|.|TRBV11-2
CASSLGAGGGTDTQYF
TGTGCCAGCAGCTTGGGAGCGGGGGGCGGCACAGATACGCAGTATTTT
>TRBJ2-5|13|.|.|TRBV18
CASAQGSGETQYF
TGTGCCAGCGCACAGGGTTCGGGAGAGACCCAGTACTTC
>TRBJ1-4|13|.|.|TRBV27
CASSRWTNEKLFF
TGTGCCAGCAGCCGATGGACTAATGAAAAACTGTTTTTT
>TRBJ2-1|16|.|.|TRBV6-5
CASSYFWASDGNEQFF
TGTGCCAGCAGTTACTTTTGGGCTAGCGACGGCAATGAGCAGTTCTTC
>TRBJ1-1|13|TRBD1|.|TRBV11-3
CASSLGQATEAFF
TGTGCCAGCAGCCTCGGACAGGCCACTGAAGCTTTCTTT
>TRBJ1-2|13|.|.|TRBV9
CASSVRGNYGYTF
TGTGCCAGCAGCGTAAGGGGGAACTATGGCTACACCTTC
>TRBJ2-2|16|.|.|TRBV2
CASSVDSVGSTGELFF
TGTGCCAGCAGTGTGGACAGTGTTGGGAGTACCGGGGAGCTGTTTTTT
>TRBJ2-1|15|TRBD1|once|TRBV28
CASSFRTGAYNEQFF
TGTGCCAGCAGTTTTCGGACAGGGGCCTACAATGAGCAGTTCTTC
>TRBJ2-1|15|TRBD1|.|TRBV5-1
CASSSGQGTYNEQFF
TGCGCCAGCAGCTCGGGACAGGGGACATACAATGAGCAGTTCTTC
>TRBJ2-1|12|TRBD2|.|TRBV5-4
CASSSTSSEQFF
TGTGCCAGCAGCTCGACTAGCAGTGAGCAGTTCTTC
>TRBJ1-6|13|.|.|TRBV6-4
CASSLSLNSPLHF
TGTGCCAGCAGTCTCTCACTTAATTCACCCCTCCACTTT
>TRBJ2-3|14|TRBD2|.|TRBV19
CASSATSPADTQYF
TGTGCCAGTAGTGCGACTAGCCCCGCAGATACGCAGTATTTT